A single sample is the source of the 17 T cell receptor beta chains below, sequenced in a study of T cell responses to AZD1222 COVID-19 vaccine (dated by TCRdb to 2020 to 2022). Preparation of the library involved the immunoSEQ multiplex PCR assay. The clones in this table, taken by TCRdb from immuneACCESS, are in-frame only. Not every clone is retained; where verified, under half of the shortfall comes from an unresolved V gene, and the cause of the rest is unknown. The sample contains 130,000 to 150,000 clones, about nine tenths of them found a single time. Clones ranked in the top ten supply 2.2% of the sample. Interpreted using the paper, the time point label stands for: baseline before first vaccination. Source: peripheral blood, taken on day 0 of AZD1222 vaccination. The receptors derive from an adult in good health.

This rearrangement joins TRBV5-1 to TRBJ1-2; the D is unclear. Trimming shortened V by 0 bases and J by 0 bases, and 9 bases separated the two germline ends. The CDR3 runs to 15 residues. The germline V gene has CDR1 SGHRS and CDR2 YFSETQ. The CDR3: CASSLAPGANYGYTF. The CDR3 bases are TGCGCCAGCAGCTTGGCCCCAGGAGCTAACTATGGCTACACCTTC.

The table lists this clone with a count of one. The chain joins TRBV24-1 to TRBJ1-2, with unresolved D. Per the germline V gene, CDR1 is KGHDR and CDR2 is SFDVKD. The V and J ends lost 6 bases and 5 bases respectively, with 12 bases between them. This CDR3 is built from 13 residues. DNA of the CDR3: TGTGCCACCAGTCCGCTCGACGGTTATGGCTACACCTTC. Its protein is CATSPLDGYGYTF.

V is TRBV19 and J is TRBJ2-7; TRBD2 agrees at 9 bases. Per germline, CDR1 LNHDA and CDR2 SQIVND (reference sequence). This CDR3 region has 18 residues. The V segment lost 4 bases and the J segment 0 bases; nucleotides outside the gene matches: 13. The CDR3 nucleotides are TGTGCCAGTAGTACGTCCGGGACTAGCCCGCGCTACTCCTACGAGCAGTACTTC. Translation gives CASSTSGTSPRYSYEQYF.

The chain uses TRBV9 and TRBJ1-6, with D maybe TRBD1 (6 bases). V gave up 4 bases and J gave up 0 bases, with 14 bases separating them. CDR1 and CDR2 from the germline V gene are SGDLS and YYNGEE. CDR3 length: 17 amino acids. In nucleotides, the CDR3 is TGTGCCAGCAGCCCCAGGACAGTTAGCTCCTATAATTCACCCCTCCACTTT. Residues: CASSPRTVSSYNSPLHF.

This clone turned up a few times. V is TRBV6-2 or TRBV6-3 and J is TRBJ1-1, with D uncertain. The CDR3 sequence is 11 residues long. CDR1 and CDR2 (germline): MNHEY, SVGEGT. V was trimmed by 6 bases and J by 5 bases, leaving 7 bases between them. CDR3 amino acids: CASSPRTEAFF. In nucleotides, the CDR3 is TGTGCCAGCAGCCCCCGGACTGAAGCTTTCTTT.

The J gene is TRBJ2-5, the V gene TRBV19; 8 positions match TRBD2. Germline CDR1 is LNHDA and CDR2 is SQIVND (reference sequence). The CDR3 has 16 residues. The J segment lost 4 bases and the V segment lost 0 bases, leaving 7 bases of the junction unmatched. The CDR3 protein is CASSIDGGTSLETQYF. The CDR3 region has the DNA TGTGCCAGTAGTATAGATGGGGGGACTAGTCTAGAGACCCAGTACTTC.

The chain couples TRBV7-2 to TRBJ1-1; D is uncertain. Germline V lookup: CDR1 SGHTA, CDR2 FQGNSA. Trimming took 5 bases from V and 1 from J, leaving 8 bases between them. The length of the CDR3 is 13 residues. The CDR3 here is CASSVTRNTEAFF. DNA for the CDR3: TGTGCCAGCAGCGTCACGCGGAACACTGAAGCTTTCTTT.

V gene TRBV11-2 combines with J gene TRBJ1-5, with D perhaps TRBD1 (6 bases). The V gene's germline CDR1 is SGHAT and CDR2 FQNNGV. The CDR3 is made up of 13 amino acids. Trimming removed 5 bases from V and 10 bases from J, with 15 bases in between. CDR3 nucleotide sequence: TGTGCCAGCAGCCCGGACAGTGAACCTCCCCAGCATTTT. This sequence encodes CASSPDSEPPQHF.

This sequence joins TRBV29-1 and TRBJ2-5, with TRBD1 identical over 7 bases. V was pared by 1 base and J by 4 bases, with 3 bases of the junction left unmatched. The CDR3 is made up of 13 amino acids. Germline V gene data show CDR1 as SQVTM and CDR2 as ANQGSEA. The CDR3 region is CSVEAYRGETQYF. The CDR3 coding sequence is TGCAGCGTTGAAGCGTACAGGGGAGAGACCCAGTACTTC.

The J gene is TRBJ1-1, the V gene TRBV7-2; no reliable D call. Germline V CDR1 and CDR2: SGHTA, FQGNSA. This CDR3 contains 11 residues. Trimming took 4 bases from V and 3 from J, leaving 3 bases between them. CDR3 bases: TGTGCCAGCAGCTGGTACACTGAAGCTTTCTTT. Translation gives CASSWYTEAFF.

The CDR3 DNA follows: TGTGCCAGCAGTCGGAACAGGGGTTCCGAGGCGGGGGCCAAAACCTACGAGCAGTACTTC. It specifies CASSRNRGSEAGAKTYEQYF. The rearrangement uses TRBV7-8 and TRBJ2-7; D is possibly TRBD1 or TRBD2 (7 bases each). Germline-derived CDR1 and CDR2 are SGHVS and FQNEAQ. V was shortened by 6 bases and J by 2 bases, with 32 bases between the two germline ends. The CDR3 loop spans 20 amino acids. The full variable domain, in which reference TRBV7-8 and TRBJ2-7 provide the parts outside the CDR3, is GAGVSQSPRYKVAKRGQDVALRCDPISGHVSLFWYQQALGQGPEFLTYFQNEAQLDKSGLPSDRFFAERPEGSVSTLKIQRTQQEDSAVYLCASSRNRGSEAGAKTYEQYFGPGTRLTVT.

CDR3 region: CATSDPTRNEQFF. The CDR3, as DNA: TGTGCCACCAGTGATCCGACTCGGAATGAGCAGTTCTTC. The chain links TRBV24-1 to TRBJ2-1; D unclear. There are 13 residues in the CDR3. Trimming took off 3 bases at V and 7 bases at J, with 9 bases between the two ends. Germline V gene sequence: CDR1 KGHDR, CDR2 SFDVKD.

This clone was seen just once. The rearrangement uses TRBV9 and TRBJ1-2; D gene uncertain. CDR3 length: 11 residues. Germline V gene data show CDR1 as SGDLS and CDR2 as YYNGEE. V was cut by 5 bases and J by 4 bases, with 6 bases left in between. Here the CDR3 reads CASSTFYGYTF. The CDR3 DNA sequence: TGTGCCAGCAGTACATTCTATGGCTACACCTTC. The full variable domain, completed using reference TRBV9 and TRBJ1-2, is DSGVTQTPKHLITATGQRVTLRCSPRSGDLSVYWYQQSLDQGLQFLIQYYNGEERAKGNILERFSAQQFPDLHSELNLSSLELGDSALYFCASSTFYGYTFGSGTRLTVV.

A single count supports this clone. The chain employs TRBV5-1 and TRBJ1-2, with 7 bases matching TRBD1. V shed 4 bases, J shed 6 bases, and the junction held 3 bases outside the gene matches. Germline CDR1 and CDR2: SGHRS and YFSETQ. The CDR3 is made up of 12 amino acids. This CDR3 is CASSGGQNGYTF. For the CDR3, the DNA is TGCGCCAGCAGCGGGGGACAGAATGGCTACACCTTC.

V usage is TRBV28 and J usage is TRBJ1-5, with TRBD1 identical over 9 bases. Per the germline V gene, CDR1 is MDHEN and CDR2 is SYDVKM. The CDR3 extends over 14 amino acids. V was clipped by 5 bases and J by 8 bases; unmatched bases: 7. As DNA, the CDR3 is TGTGCCAGCAGTCCCGGGACAGGGATAGAGCCCCAGCATTTT. Protein sequence: CASSPGTGIEPQHF.

This chain connects TRBV5-1 to TRBJ2-3; D is possibly TRBD2 (5 bases). The germline V gene has CDR1 SGHRS and CDR2 YFSETQ. Trimming pared 0 bases from V and 4 bases from J, leaving 12 bases between. The CDR3 totals 15 residues. CDR3: CASSLAGASPDTQYF. CDR3 sequence (DNA): TGCGCCAGCAGCTTGGCCGGCGCTAGCCCAGATACGCAGTATTTT. The full variable domain, its missing parts supplied by reference TRBV5-1 and TRBJ2-3, is KAGVTQTPRYLIKTRGQQVTLSCSPISGHRSVSWYQQTPGQGLQFLFEYFSETQRNKGNFPGRFSGRQFSNSRSEMNVSTLELGDSALYLCASSLAGASPDTQYFGPGTRLTVL.

The V gene is TRBV7-9, the J gene TRBJ1-6; D gene uncertain. V shed 5 bases and J shed 1 base, with 6 bases lying between them. Germline V gene sequence: CDR1 SEHNR, CDR2 FQNEAQ (reference sequence). There are 14 residues in the CDR3. This CDR3 is CASSPPSYNSPLHF. CDR3 nucleotide sequence: TGTGCCAGCAGCCCCCCTTCCTATAATTCACCCCTCCACTTT.